What follows describes a single T cell receptor beta chain. CDR3 length equals 13 residues. Deletions cut 1 base from V and 9 bases from J, with 11 bases between. Germline CDR1 is SGHDN and CDR2 is FVKESK. The sample comes from a study of shared clonotypes between healthy human individuals. Produced via immunoSEQ multiplex PCR; TCRdb's table is partial and in-frame only. The sample consists of roughly 1.5 million clones, nearly 99% of them appearing once. Sample: naive CD4+ T cells sorted from blood. Subset indicated: CD45RA+ positively selected. V and J are TRBV14 and TRBJ2-3; maybe TRBD2 (6 bases). The clonotype originates from a man younger than 40 in good health. CDR3 sequence: CASSQAPAGTQYF. In DNA form, the CDR3 reads TGTGCCAGCAGCCAAGCTCCGGCGGGAACGCAGTATTTT.